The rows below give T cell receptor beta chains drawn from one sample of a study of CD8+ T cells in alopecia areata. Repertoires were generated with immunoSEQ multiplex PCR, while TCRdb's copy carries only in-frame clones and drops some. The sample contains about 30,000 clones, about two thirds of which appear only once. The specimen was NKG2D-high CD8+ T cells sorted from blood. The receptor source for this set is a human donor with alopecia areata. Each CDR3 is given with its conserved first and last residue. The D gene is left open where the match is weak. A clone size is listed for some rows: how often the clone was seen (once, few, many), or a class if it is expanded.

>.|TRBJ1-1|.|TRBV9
TGTGCCAGCAGCACCCTACTATGGGGAGGACCTGAAGCTTTCTTT
CASSTLLWGGPEAFF
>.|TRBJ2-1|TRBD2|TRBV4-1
TGCGCCAGCAGCCAAGATACCGGGACTAGCGCCTACAATGAGCAGTTCTTC
CASSQDTGTSAYNEQFF
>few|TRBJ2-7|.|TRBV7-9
TGTGCCAGCAGCCTTTACTCCGGGACTCTCTACGAGCAGTACTTC
CASSLYSGTLYEQYF
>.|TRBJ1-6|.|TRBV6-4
TGTGCCAGCAGTGAGGCAGACGGGAATTCACCCCTCCACTTT
CASSEADGNSPLHF
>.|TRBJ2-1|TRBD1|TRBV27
TGTGCCAGCAGTTTATGGGGGACAGGGACCTACAATGAGCAGTTCTTC
CASSLWGTGTYNEQFF
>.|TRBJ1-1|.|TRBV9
TGTGCCAGCAGCGCAACACCGAACACTGAAGCTTTCTTT
CASSATPNTEAFF
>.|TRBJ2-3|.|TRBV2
TGTGCCAGCAGTGAATGGTTCGGGAACACAGATACGCAGTATTTT
CASSEWFGNTDTQYF
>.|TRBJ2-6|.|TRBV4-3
TGCGCCAGCAGCCAAGATCTTATGGCCTCTGGGGCCAACGTCCTGACTTTC
CASSQDLMASGANVLTF
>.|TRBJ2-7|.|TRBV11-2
TGTGCCAGCAGCTTATTGGGAGGGGGCTCCTACGAGCAGTACTTC
CASSLLGGGSYEQYF
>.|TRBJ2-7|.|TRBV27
TGTGCCAGCAGTCTCCGTTTGTGGACAGACTACGAGCAGTACTTC
CASSLRLWTDYEQYF
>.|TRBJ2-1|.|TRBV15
TGTGCCACCAGCAATCCGCCTCCCGGGAGCGTTAATGAGCAGTTCTTC
CATSNPPPGSVNEQFF
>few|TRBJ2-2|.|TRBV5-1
TGCGCCAGCATCCCCGAGAACACCGGGGAGCTGTTTTTT
CASIPENTGELFF
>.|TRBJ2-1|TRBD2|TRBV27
TGTGCCAGCAGTCTCAGACTAGCGGGAGACAATGAGCAGTTCTTC
CASSLRLAGDNEQFF
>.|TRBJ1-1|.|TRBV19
TGTGCCAGTAGTATGGTAATATCCGAAGCTTTCTTT
CASSMVISEAFF
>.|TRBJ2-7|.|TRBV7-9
TGTGCCAGCAGCTTCCCGAGCTCCTACGAGCAGTACTTC
CASSFPSSYEQYF
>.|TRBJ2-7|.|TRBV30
TGTGCCTGGGGGAACAGTGACGAGCAGTACTTC
CAWGNSDEQYF
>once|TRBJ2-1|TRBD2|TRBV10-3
TGTGCCATCAGTGTTTTAGCGGGAGAGTCCTACAATGAGCAGTTCTTC
CAISVLAGESYNEQFF
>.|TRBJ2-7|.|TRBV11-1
TGTGCCAGCAGCTTACATACCTACGAGCAGTACTTC
CASSLHTYEQYF
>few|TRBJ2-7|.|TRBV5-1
TGCGCCAGCAGCTTGTTCGGTCCCGAGCAGTACTTC
CASSLFGPEQYF
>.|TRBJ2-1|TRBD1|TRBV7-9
TGTGCCGCAAGGACAGGGGCAAATGAGCAGTTCTTC
CAARTGANEQFF
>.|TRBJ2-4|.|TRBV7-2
TGTGCCAGCAGCTTAGGCAGGGGTAGCATTCAGTACTTC
CASSLGRGSIQYF
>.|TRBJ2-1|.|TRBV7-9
TGTGCCAGCAGATTAGCAGGGAATGAGCAGTTCTTC
CASRLAGNEQFF
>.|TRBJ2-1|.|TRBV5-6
TGTGCCAGCAGCTTGCTAGCGCCTGAGCAGTTCTTC
CASSLLAPEQFF
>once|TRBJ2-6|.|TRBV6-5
TGTGCCAGCAGTTCAGGGAGCTCTGGGGCCAACGTCCTGACTTTC
CASSSGSSGANVLTF
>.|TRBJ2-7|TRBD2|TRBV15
TGTGCCACCAGCAGAGGGGGTAGCGGGGGGGACTACGAGCAGTACTTC
CATSRGGSGGDYEQYF
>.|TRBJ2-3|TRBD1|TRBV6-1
TGTGCCAGCAGTAACCGGGACAGGAGCACAGATACGCAGTATTTT
CASSNRDRSTDTQYF
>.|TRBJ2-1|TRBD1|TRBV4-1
TGCGCCAGCAGCCAATTGACAGGGGGCTATGAGCAGTTCTTC
CASSQLTGGYEQFF